The 8 T cell receptor beta chains in this list originate from one sample, sequenced in a study of human T cells and chemical hapten exposure (dated by TCRdb to about 2021). The sample's time point label, decoded: pre-sensitization, week 0. Read against the paper, the sample's treatment or condition label means: therapeutic diphenylcyclopropenone sensitization with weekly scalp DPC. Preparation of the library involved RACE. Sequenced using a NextSeq 500. TCRdb trimmed the raw reads at Q25, called clones with MiXCR and kept productive beta chains. Identical CDR3 proteins give one entry, which carries the most common genes and DNA. The sample table contains 350,000 to 400,000 distinct CDR3 sequences; only one count was recorded for roughly 4.6% of them. The ten largest make up approximately 2.4% of the sample. The material sequenced was whole blood, taken in connection with sensitization to the hapten diphenylcyclopropenone (DPC). These receptor sequences come from a woman aged 45 to 65 with alopecia areata. Some clones in this sample may be carry-over from other donors' samples.

V is TRBV4-3 and J is TRBJ2-1; TRBD1 aligns across 7 bases. V trimming: 0 bases; J trimming: 0 bases; junction bases outside the gene matches: 5. The germline gives CDR1 LGHNA, CDR2 YSLEER. The CDR3 runs to 17 residues. Written as DNA, the CDR3 is TGCGCCAGCAGCCAAGATTTACGACAGGGCTCCTACAATGAGCAGTTCTTC. This sequence encodes CASSQDLRQGSYNEQFF.

This clonotype appeared a few times. The rearrangement links TRBV10-1 to TRBJ2-1; no reliable D call. The CDR3 runs to 14 residues. Trimming left V 4 bases short and J 2 bases short, with 9 bases between. Looked up from germline, CDR1 is WNHNN and CDR2 is SYGVQD (reference sequence). The CDR3 loop reads CASSVASTYNEQFF. The CDR3 region has the DNA TGCGCCAGCAGTGTAGCTTCCACCTACAATGAGCAGTTCTTC.

This clonotype has more than one count but fewer than ten. The V call is TRBV12-3 or TRBV12-4, the J call TRBJ1-2, with D hard to call. The CDR3 has 12 residues. Trimming stripped 3 bases from V and 8 bases from J, with 10 bases between. This chain's CDR3 is CASSFGGSGYTF. Here the CDR3 DNA reads TGTGCCAGCAGTTTTGGCGGAAGCGGCTACACCTTC.

This clonotype was seen a handful of times. The chain recombines TRBV6-5 with TRBJ1-1, with D unclear. The CDR3 has 11 amino acids. V dropped 1 base and J dropped 7 bases, with 4 bases sitting between them. Germline V CDR1 and CDR2: MNHEY, SVGAGI. The CDR3 DNA follows: TGTGCCAGCAGTTACTTGGATGAAGCTTTCTTT. Translating gives CASSYLDEAFF.

In this sample, this clonotype turned up many times. This sequence joins TRBV2 and TRBJ2-2, with D possibly being TRBD2 (6 bases). Looked up from germline, CDR1 is SNHLY and CDR2 is FYNNEI. Between the trimmed V and J ends, which lost 4 bases and 0 bases, there was a span of 12 bases. The CDR3 contains 16 residues. The CDR3 loop is CASSGGLSSNTGELFF. DNA of the CDR3: TGTGCCAGCAGTGGAGGACTATCCTCGAACACCGGGGAGCTGTTTTTT.

The V and J genes are TRBV4-3 and TRBJ1-6; perhaps TRBD1 as D (5 bases). V was pared by 1 base and J by 6 bases, with 10 bases between. The CDR3 is made up of 15 amino acids. From germline, CDR1 is LGHNA and CDR2 YSLEER. As DNA, the CDR3 is TGCGCCAGCAGCCAAGTCACAGGAGGTAATTCACCCCTCCACTTT. This sequence encodes CASSQVTGGNSPLHF.

This clonotype was picked up many times. The chain links TRBV4-2 to TRBJ1-4; D is unresolved. The V end was cut by 0 bases, the J end by 8 bases, with 7 bases between. The length of the CDR3 is 13 residues. Germline V gene lookup returns CDR1 LGHNA and CDR2 YNFKEQ. The CDR3 DNA is TGTGCCAGCAGCCAAGATGTATACGAAAAACTGTTTTTT. Protein product: CASSQDVYEKLFF.

This clonotype has only a few counts. Here the CDR3 reads CASRRSREGYNEQFF. DNA of the CDR3: TGTGCCAGCAGGCGCTCGCGGGAGGGATACAATGAGCAGTTCTTC. This chain connects TRBV28 to TRBJ2-1; 9 nucleotides line up with TRBD2. CDR3 size: 15 residues. After removal of 6 bases from V and 4 bases from J, the junction contained 7 bases not matched to a gene. Germline V gene data show CDR1 as MDHEN and CDR2 as SYDVKM.